This TCR beta chain derives from a study of control samples from healthy donors and cancer patients. The assay was immunoSEQ multiplex PCR, and TCRdb's table has in-frame clones only and misses some. Here the sample spans 75,000 to 90,000 clones, 70% to 90% being singletons. The receptor's source is a man aged 45 to 65 in good health. Sample: blood.

CDR3 protein: CASSLVGSEETQYF. CDR3 sequence (DNA): TGTGCCAGCAGCTTAGTAGGCAGCGAAGAGACCCAGTACTTC. The rearrangement links TRBV11-2 to TRBJ2-5; D uncertain. The length of the CDR3 is 14 residues. Germline V gene lookup returns CDR1 SGHAT and CDR2 FQNNGV. Trimming pared 1 base from V and 3 bases from J, leaving 9 bases between.